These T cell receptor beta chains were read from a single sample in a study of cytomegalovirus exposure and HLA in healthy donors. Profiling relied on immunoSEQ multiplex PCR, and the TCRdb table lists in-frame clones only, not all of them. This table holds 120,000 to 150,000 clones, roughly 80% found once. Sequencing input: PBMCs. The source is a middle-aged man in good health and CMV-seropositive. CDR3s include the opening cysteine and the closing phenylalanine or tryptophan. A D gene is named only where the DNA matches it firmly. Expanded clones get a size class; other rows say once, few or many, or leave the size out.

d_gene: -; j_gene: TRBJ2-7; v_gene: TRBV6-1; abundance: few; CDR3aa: CASSLDSEFYEQYF; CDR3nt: TGTGCCAGCAGTCTGGACAGCGAATTCTACGAGCAGTACTTC
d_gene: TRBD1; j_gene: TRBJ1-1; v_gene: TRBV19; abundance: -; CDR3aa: CASIRDRDSTEAFF; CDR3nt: TGTGCCAGTATCCGAGACAGGGACAGCACTGAAGCTTTCTTT
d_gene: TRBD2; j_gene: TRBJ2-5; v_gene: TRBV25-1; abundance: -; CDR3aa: CASSEAGGRETQYF; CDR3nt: TGTGCCAGCAGTGAAGCTGGCGGGAGAGAGACCCAGTACTTC
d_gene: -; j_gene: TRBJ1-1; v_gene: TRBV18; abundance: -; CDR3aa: CASSPFGTRSMNTEAFF; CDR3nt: TGTGCCAGCTCACCATTCGGGACAAGATCCATGAACACTGAAGCTTTCTTT
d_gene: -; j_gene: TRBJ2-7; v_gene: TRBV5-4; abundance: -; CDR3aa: CASSNTREDGEQYF; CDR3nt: TGTGCCAGCAGCAACACTAGGGAGGACGGCGAGCAGTACTTC
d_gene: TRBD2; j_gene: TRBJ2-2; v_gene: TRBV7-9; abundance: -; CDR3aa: CATPSGRSHTGELFF; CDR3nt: TGTGCCACCCCTAGCGGGAGAAGTCACACCGGGGAGCTGTTTTTT
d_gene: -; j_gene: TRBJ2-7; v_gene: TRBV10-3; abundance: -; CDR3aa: CAISESGASYEQYF; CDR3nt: TGTGCCATCAGTGAGTCGGGCGCCTCCTACGAGCAGTACTTC
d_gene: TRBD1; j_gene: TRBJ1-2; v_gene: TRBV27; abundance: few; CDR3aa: CASSLGTGGNYGYTF; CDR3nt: TGTGCCAGCAGTTTAGGGACAGGGGGGAACTATGGCTACACCTTC
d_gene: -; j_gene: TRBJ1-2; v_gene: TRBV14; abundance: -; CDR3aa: CASSSYRDSNYGYTF; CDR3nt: TGTGCCAGCAGCAGCTACAGGGATTCTAACTATGGCTACACCTTC
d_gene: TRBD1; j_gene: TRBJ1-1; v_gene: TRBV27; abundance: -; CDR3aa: CASSLRRTGGTEAFF; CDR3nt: TGTGCCAGCAGTTTACGACGGACAGGGGGCACTGAAGCTTTCTTT
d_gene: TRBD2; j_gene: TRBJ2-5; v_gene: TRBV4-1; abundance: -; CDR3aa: CASSPQGREGQETQYF; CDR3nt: TGCGCCAGCAGCCCCCAGGGCAGGGAGGGCCAAGAGACCCAGTACTTC
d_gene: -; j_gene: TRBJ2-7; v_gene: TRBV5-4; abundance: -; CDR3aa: CASSLMAGVGEQYF; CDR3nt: TGTGCCAGCAGCTTGATGGCAGGGGTAGGCGAGCAGTACTTC
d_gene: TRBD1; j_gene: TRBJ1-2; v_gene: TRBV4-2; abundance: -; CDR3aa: CASSQRDRDYGYTF; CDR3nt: TGTGCCAGCAGCCAACGGGACAGAGACTATGGCTACACCTTC
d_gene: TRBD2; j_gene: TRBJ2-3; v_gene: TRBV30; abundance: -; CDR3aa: CAWSLASGRTDTQYF; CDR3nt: TGTGCCTGGAGTCTCGCTAGCGGGAGAACAGATACGCAGTATTTT
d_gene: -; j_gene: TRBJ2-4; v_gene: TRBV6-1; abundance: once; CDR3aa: CASSEGGRPKNIQYF; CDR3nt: TGTGCCAGCAGTGAAGGGGGCAGGCCCAAAAACATTCAGTACTTC
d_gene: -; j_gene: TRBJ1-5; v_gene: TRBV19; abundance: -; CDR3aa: CASAGTVYQPQHF; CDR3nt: TGTGCCAGTGCCGGAACAGTCTATCAGCCCCAGCATTTT
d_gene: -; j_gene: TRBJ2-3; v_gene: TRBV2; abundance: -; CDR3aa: CASSESGNTQYF; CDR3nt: TGTGCCAGCAGTGAATCGGGAAATACGCAGTATTTT
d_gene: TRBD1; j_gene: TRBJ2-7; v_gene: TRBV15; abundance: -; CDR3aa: CATSTDRGREQYF; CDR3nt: TGTGCCACCAGCACGGACAGGGGGCGCGAGCAGTACTTC
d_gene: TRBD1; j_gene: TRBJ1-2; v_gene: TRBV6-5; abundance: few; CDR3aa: CASSYPGQGLNGYTF; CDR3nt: TGTGCCAGCAGTTACCCGGGACAGGGGTTAAATGGCTACACCTTC
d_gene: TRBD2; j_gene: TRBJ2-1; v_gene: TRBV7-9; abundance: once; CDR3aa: CASSFTSGKGNEQFF; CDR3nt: TGTGCCAGCAGCTTTACTAGCGGGAAAGGGAATGAGCAGTTCTTC
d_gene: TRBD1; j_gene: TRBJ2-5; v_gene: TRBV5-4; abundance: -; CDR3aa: CASRSEQGAGETQYF; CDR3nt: TGTGCCAGCAGGAGTGAGCAGGGGGCGGGAGAGACCCAGTACTTC
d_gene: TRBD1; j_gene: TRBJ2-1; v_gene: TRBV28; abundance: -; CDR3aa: CASSSPGGEQFF; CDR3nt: TGTGCCAGCAGTTCCCCAGGGGGTGAGCAGTTCTTC
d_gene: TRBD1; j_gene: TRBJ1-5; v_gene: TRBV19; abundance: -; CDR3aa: CASSIGFRGIDQPQHF; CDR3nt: TGTGCCAGTAGTATAGGATTCAGGGGGATAGATCAGCCCCAGCATTTT
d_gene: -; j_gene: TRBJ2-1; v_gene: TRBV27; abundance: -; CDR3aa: CASSPGPTGDNEQFF; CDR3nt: TGTGCCAGCAGTCCCGGGCCCACAGGAGACAATGAGCAGTTCTTC
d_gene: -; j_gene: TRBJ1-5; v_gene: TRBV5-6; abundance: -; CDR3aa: CASSIRTGSNQPQHF; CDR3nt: TGTGCCAGCAGCATACGAACCGGGAGCAATCAGCCCCAGCATTTT
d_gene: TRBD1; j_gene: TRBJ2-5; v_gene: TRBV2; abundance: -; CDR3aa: CASRPGQGRETQYF; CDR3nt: TGTGCCAGCCGACCGGGACAGGGAAGGGAGACCCAGTACTTC
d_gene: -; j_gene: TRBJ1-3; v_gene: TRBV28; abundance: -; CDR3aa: CASATVREGGTGNTIYF; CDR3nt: TGTGCCAGCGCTACTGTGAGGGAGGGTGGCACTGGAAACACCATATATTTT
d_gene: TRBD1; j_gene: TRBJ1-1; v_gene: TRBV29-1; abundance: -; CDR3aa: CSADRANTEAFF; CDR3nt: TGCAGCGCGGACAGGGCGAACACTGAAGCTTTCTTT
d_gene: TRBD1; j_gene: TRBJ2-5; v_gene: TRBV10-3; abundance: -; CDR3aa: CAIAQGDRETQYF; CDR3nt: TGTGCCATCGCACAGGGGGACCGAGAGACCCAGTACTTC
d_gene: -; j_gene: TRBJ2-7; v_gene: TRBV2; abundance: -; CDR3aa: CASRYSGEQYF; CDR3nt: TGTGCCAGCAGGTATAGTGGCGAGCAGTACTTC
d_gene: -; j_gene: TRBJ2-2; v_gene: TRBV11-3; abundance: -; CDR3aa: CASSLSAGLAGELFF; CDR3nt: TGTGCCAGCAGCTTATCAGCAGGGCTTGCCGGGGAGCTGTTTTTT
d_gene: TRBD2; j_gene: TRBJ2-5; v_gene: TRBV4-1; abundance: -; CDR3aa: CASSPREAQETQYF; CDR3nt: TGCGCCAGCAGCCCACGGGAGGCCCAAGAGACCCAGTACTTC
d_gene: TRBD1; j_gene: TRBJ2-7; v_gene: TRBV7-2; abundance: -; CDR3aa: CASSTTGSGYEQYF; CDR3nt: TGTGCCAGCAGCACGACAGGGTCGGGGTACGAGCAGTACTTC
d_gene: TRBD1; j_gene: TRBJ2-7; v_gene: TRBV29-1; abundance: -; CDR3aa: CSAITGVGEQYF; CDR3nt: TGCAGCGCAATTACAGGGGTGGGGGAGCAGTACTTC
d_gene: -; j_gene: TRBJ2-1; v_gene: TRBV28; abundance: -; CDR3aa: CASSHNWEQFF; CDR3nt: TGTGCCAGCAGTCACAATTGGGAGCAGTTCTTC
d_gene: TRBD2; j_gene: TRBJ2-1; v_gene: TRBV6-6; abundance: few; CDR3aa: CASSYSMASGSHEQFF; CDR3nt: TGTGCCAGCAGTTACTCGATGGCTAGCGGGAGCCATGAGCAGTTCTTC
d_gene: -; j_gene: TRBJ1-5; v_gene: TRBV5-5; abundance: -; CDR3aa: CASSLQGFNQPQHF; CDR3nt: TGTGCCAGCAGCTTGCAGGGGTTCAATCAGCCCCAGCATTTT
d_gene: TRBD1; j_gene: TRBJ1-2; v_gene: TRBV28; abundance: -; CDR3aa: CASRARQGPGGYTF; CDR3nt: TGTGCCAGCAGGGCCCGACAGGGACCGGGGGGCTACACCTTC
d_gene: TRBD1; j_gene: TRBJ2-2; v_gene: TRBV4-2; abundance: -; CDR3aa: CASSQAGQRNTGELFF; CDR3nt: TGTGCCAGCAGCCAAGCGGGACAGAGGAACACCGGGGAGCTGTTTTTT
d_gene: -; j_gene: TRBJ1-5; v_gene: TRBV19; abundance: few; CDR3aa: CASSIRRDKYQPQHF; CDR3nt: TGTGCCAGTAGTATTAGACGGGACAAGTATCAGCCCCAGCATTTT
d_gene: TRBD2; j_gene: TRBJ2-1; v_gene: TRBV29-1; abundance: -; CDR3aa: CSTREKAYNEQFF; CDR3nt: TGCAGCACGCGGGAGAAGGCCTACAATGAGCAGTTCTTC
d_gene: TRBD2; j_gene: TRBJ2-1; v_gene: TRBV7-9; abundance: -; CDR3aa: CSSSPRARTRDLNEQFF; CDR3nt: TGTTCCAGCAGCCCGCGTGCTCGGACTAGGGACCTTAATGAGCAGTTCTTC
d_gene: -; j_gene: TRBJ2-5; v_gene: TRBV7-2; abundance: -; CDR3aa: CASSLGSNQYF; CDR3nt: TGTGCCAGCAGCTTGGGGAGTAACCAGTACTTC
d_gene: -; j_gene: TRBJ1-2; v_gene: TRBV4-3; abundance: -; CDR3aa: CASSQDTGYGYTF; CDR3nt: TGCGCCAGCAGCCAGGACACCGGGTATGGCTACACCTTC
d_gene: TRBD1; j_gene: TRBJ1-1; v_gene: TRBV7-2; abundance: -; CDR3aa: CASSTEDRATEAFF; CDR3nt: TGTGCCAGCAGCACAGAGGACAGGGCCACTGAAGCTTTCTTT
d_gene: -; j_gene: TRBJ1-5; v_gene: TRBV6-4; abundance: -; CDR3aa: CASSPQANQPQHF; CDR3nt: TGTGCCAGCAGTCCCCAGGCTAATCAGCCCCAGCATTTT
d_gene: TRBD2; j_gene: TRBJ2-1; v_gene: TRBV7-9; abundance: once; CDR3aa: CSSSARGSAGGVEQFF; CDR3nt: TGTTCCAGCAGCGCCCGCGGGTCCGCGGGAGGGGTTGAGCAGTTCTTC
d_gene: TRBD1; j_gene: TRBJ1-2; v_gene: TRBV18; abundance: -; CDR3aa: CASSPGQGNYGYTF; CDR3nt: TGTGCCAGCTCACCGGGACAGGGGAACTATGGCTACACCTTC
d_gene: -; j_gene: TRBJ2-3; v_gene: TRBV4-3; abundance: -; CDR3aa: CASSQVLTGTSTDTQYF; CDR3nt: TGCGCCAGCAGCCAAGTCCTAACGGGGACTAGCACAGATACGCAGTATTTT
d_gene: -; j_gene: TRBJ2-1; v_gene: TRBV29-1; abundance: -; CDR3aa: CSVFYPGRQDEQFF; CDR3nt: TGCAGCGTATTCTACCCGGGCCGACAGGATGAGCAGTTCTTC
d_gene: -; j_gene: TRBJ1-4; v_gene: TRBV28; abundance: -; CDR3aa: CASSIAGQRNEKLFF; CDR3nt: TGTGCCAGCAGCATCGCCGGACAGAGGAATGAAAAACTGTTTTTT
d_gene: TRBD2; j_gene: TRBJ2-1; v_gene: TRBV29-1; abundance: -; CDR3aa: CSSGGVNEQFF; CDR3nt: TGCAGCTCCGGGGGGGTCAATGAGCAGTTCTTC
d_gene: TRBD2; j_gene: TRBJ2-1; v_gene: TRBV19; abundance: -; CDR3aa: CASSIGDGLAAYNEQFF; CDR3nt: TGTGCCAGTAGTATTGGGGACGGTCTAGCGGCCTACAATGAGCAGTTCTTC
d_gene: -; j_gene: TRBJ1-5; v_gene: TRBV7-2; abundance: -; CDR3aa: CASSLGPLEPQHF; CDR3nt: TGTGCCAGCAGCTTAGGACCCCTAGAGCCCCAGCATTTT
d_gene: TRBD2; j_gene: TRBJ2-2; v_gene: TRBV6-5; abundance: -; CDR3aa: CASSYSTSGSTGELFF; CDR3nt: TGTGCCAGCAGTTACTCGACTAGCGGGAGCACCGGGGAGCTGTTTTTT
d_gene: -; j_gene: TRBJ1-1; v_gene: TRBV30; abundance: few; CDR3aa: CAWNRVMNTEAFF; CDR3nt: TGTGCCTGGAACAGGGTCATGAACACTGAAGCTTTCTTT
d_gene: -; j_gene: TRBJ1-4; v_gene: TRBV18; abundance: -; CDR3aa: CASSPQGTNEKLFF; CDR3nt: TGTGCCAGCTCACCACAGGGGACTAATGAAAAACTGTTTTTT